This TCR beta chain was found in a study of vaccination effects on CD4 cells after COVID-19. Whole-study context: Sample collection from a couple of convalescent patients occurred 16 days and one week before vaccination. Study findings and constraints: Both infection-induced and vaccine-induced clones contracted markedly at late post-vaccination timepoints.

Note on this clone: Its antigen remains unidentified.

Sequencing in the ViraFEST assay came after antigen-specific CD4+ T cells had been expanded with viral peptide pools, which were used to stimulate PBMC. The culture ran for 10 days before CD4+ T cells were isolated. From March to December 2020, the person had a SARS-CoV-2 infection that was confirmed by PCR. Peptides at around 9.9 ug/ml and IL-2 at 10 IU/ml were added to a few million PBMC per well. The germline gives CDR1 SGHNT, CDR2 YYREEE (reference sequence). This CDR3 contains 14 residues. Losses at the gene ends were 4 bases for V and 6 bases for J; bases not matched to a gene: 9. TCRdb keeps only in-frame clones here, not all; method: immunoSEQ multiplex PCR. Seen here are about 24,000 clones, 60% to 80% observed once, and the top ten hold 16%.

This receptor was taken from a human donor who had a prior SARS-CoV-2 infection. V is TRBV5-4 and J is TRBJ1-1; 7 bases are a match to TRBD1. The starting material was CD4+ T cells from PBMCs cultured with SARS-CoV-2 spike peptides, obtained before COVID-19 vaccination. CDR3 residues: CASSVGQVYSEAFF. The CDR3 DNA sequence: TGTGCCAGCAGCGTCGGACAGGTATATTCTGAAGCTTTCTTT.